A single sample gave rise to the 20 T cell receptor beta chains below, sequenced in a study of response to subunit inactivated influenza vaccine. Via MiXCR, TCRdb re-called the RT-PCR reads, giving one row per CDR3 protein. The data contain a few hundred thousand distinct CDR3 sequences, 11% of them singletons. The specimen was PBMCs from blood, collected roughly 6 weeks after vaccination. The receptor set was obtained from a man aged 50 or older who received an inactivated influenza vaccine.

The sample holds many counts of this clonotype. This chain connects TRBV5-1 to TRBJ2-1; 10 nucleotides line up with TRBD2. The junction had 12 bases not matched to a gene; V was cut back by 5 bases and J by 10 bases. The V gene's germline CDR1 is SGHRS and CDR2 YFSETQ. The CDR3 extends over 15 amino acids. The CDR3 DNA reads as TGCGCCAGCAGGCATGCTAGCGGGAGTACGGAAGAGCAGTTCTTC. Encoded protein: CASRHASGSTEEQFF. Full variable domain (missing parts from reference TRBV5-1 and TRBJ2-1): KAGVTQTPRYLIKTRGQQVTLSCSPISGHRSVSWYQQTPGQGLQFLFEYFSETQRNKGNFPGRFSGRQFSNSRSEMNVSTLELGDSALYLCASRHASGSTEEQFFGPGTRLTVL.

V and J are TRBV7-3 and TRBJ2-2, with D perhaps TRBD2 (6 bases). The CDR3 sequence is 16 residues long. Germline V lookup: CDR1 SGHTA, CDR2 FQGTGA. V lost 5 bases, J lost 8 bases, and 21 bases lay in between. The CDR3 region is CASSPLNSTSLGELFF. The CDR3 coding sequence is TGTGCCAGCAGCCCACTAAACTCGACTAGTTTGGGGGAGCTGTTTTTT.

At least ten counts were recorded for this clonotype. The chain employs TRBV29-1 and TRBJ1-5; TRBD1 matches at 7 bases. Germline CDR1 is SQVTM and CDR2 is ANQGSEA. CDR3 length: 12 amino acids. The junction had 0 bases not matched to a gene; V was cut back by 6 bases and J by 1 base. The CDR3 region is CSVQGSNQPQHF. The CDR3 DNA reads TGCAGCGTACAGGGGAGCAATCAGCCCCAGCATTTT.

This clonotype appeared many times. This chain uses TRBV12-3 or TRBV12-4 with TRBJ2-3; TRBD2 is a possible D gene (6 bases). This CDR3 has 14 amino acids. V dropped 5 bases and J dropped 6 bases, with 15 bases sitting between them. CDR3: CASSASERRDTQYF. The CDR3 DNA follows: TGTGCCAGCAGTGCTAGCGAAAGGAGGGATACGCAGTATTTT.

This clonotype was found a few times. CDR3 sequence reads: CASSDLREGAQPQHF. As DNA, the CDR3 is TGTGCCAGCAGTGATCTAAGGGAAGGAGCCCAGCCCCAGCATTTT. The chain recombines TRBV6-4 with TRBJ1-5; D is unclear. CDR3 length: 15 residues. V lost 3 bases, J lost 7 bases, and 16 bases lay in between. The V gene's germline CDR1 is MRHNA and CDR2 SNTAGT.

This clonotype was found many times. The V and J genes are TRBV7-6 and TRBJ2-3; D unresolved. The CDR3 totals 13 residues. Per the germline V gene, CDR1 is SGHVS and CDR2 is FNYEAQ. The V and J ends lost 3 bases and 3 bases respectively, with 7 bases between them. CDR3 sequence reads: CASSFVGTDTQYF. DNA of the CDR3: TGTGCCAGCAGCTTCGTAGGGACAGATACGCAGTATTTT. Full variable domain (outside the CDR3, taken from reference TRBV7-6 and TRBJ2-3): GAGVSQSPRYKVTKRGQDVALRCDPISGHVSLYWYRQALGQGPEFLTYFNYEAQQDKSGLPNDRFSAERPEGSISTLTIQRTEQRDSAMYRCASSFVGTDTQYFGPGTRLTVL.

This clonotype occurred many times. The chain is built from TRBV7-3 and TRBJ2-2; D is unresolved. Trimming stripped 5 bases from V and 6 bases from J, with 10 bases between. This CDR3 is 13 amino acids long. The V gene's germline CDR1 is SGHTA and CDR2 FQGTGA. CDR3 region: CASSPDRAGELFF. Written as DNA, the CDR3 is TGTGCCAGCAGCCCCGACCGGGCCGGGGAGCTGTTTTTT.

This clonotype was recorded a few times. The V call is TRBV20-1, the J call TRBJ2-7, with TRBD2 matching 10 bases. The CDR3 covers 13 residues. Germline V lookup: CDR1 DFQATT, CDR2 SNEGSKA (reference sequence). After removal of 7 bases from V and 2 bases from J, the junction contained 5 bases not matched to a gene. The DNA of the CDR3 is TGCAGTGGCAAGACTAGCGGGCCCTACGAGCAGTACTTC. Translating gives CSGKTSGPYEQYF.

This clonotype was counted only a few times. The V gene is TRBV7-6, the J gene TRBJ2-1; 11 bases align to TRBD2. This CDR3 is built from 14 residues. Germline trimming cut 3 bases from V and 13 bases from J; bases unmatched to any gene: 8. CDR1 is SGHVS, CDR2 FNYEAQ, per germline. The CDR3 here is CASSFSGRGFEQFF. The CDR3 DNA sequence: TGTGCCAGCAGCTTTAGCGGGAGGGGTTTCGAACAGTTCTTC.

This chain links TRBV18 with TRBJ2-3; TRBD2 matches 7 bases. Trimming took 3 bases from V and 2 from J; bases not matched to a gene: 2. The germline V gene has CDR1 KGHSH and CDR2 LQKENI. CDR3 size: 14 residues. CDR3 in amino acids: CASSPTSSTDTQYF. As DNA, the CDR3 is TGTGCCAGCTCACCGACTAGCTCCACAGATACGCAGTATTTT. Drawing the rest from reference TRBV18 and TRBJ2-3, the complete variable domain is NAGVMQNPRHLVRRRGQEARLRCSPMKGHSHVYWYRQLPEEGLKFMVYLQKENIIDESGMPKERFSAEFPKEGPSILRIQQVVRGDSAAYFCASSPTSSTDTQYFGPGTRLTVL.

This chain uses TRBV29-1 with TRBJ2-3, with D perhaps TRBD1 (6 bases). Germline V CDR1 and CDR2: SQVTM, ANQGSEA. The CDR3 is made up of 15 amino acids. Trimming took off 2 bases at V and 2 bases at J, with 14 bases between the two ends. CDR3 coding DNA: TGCAGCGTTGAAACCGGGACACAAAACACAGATACGCAGTATTTT. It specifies CSVETGTQNTDTQYF.

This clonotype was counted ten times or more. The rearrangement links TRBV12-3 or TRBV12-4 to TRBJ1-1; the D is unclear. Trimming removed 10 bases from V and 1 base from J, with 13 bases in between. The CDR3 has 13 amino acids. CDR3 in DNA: TGTGCCATTTCACTTTCCCCGAACACTGAAGCTTTCTTT. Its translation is CAISLSPNTEAFF.

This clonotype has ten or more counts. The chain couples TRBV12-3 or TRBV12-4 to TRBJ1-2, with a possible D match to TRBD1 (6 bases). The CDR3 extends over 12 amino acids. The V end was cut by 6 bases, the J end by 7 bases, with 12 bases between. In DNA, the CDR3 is TGTGCCAGCAGGAGTCAGGGGTTTGGCTACACCTTC. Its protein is CASRSQGFGYTF.

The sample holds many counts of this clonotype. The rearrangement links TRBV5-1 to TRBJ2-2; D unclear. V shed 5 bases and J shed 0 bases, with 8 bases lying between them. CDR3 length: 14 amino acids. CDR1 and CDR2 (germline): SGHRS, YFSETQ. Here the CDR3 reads CASRGSANTGELFF. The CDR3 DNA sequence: TGCGCCAGCAGGGGCAGTGCGAACACCGGGGAGCTGTTTTTT.

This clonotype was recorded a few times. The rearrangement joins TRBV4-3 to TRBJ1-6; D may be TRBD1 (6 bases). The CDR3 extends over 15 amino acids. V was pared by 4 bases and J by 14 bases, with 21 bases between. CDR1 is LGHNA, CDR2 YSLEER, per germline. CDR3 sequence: CASSRLRQALSALHF. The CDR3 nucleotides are TGCGCCAGCAGCCGTCTGAGACAGGCCCTATCGGCCCTCCACTTT.

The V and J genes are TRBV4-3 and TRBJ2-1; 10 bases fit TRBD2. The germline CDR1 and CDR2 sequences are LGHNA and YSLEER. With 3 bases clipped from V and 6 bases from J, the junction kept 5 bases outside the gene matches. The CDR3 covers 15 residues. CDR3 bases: TGCGCCAGCAGCCAGTTATCTAGCGGGGGCAATGAGCAGTTCTTC. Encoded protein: CASSQLSSGGNEQFF.

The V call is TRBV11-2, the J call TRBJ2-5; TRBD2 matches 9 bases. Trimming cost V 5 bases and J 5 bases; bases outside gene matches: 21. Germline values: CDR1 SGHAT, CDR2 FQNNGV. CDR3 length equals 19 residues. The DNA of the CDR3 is TGTGCCAGCAGCCTTAGAGGGTCAGGCGGGAGGGCCTTGGGGGAGACCCAGTACTTC. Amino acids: CASSLRGSGGRALGETQYF.

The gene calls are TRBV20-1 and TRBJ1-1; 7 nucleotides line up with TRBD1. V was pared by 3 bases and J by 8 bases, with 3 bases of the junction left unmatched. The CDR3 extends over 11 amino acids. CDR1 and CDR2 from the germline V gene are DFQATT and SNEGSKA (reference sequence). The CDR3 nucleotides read TGCAGTGCTAGGGCGGACAGGGAAGCTTTCTTT. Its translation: CSARADREAFF.

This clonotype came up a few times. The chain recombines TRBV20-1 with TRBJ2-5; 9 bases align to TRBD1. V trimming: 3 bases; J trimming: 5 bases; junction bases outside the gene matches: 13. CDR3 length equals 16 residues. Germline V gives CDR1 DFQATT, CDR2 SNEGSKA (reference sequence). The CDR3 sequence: CSASEERTGVVETQYF. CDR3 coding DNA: TGCAGTGCTAGCGAGGAGCGGACAGGGGTTGTGGAGACCCAGTACTTC.

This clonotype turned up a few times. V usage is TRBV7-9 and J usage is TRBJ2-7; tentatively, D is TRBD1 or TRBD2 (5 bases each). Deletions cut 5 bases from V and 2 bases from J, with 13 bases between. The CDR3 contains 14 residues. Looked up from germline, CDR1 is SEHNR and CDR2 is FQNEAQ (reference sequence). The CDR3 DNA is TGTGCCAGCAGCCAGGGACCCAGTCCCTACGAGCAGTACTTC. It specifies CASSQGPSPYEQYF.